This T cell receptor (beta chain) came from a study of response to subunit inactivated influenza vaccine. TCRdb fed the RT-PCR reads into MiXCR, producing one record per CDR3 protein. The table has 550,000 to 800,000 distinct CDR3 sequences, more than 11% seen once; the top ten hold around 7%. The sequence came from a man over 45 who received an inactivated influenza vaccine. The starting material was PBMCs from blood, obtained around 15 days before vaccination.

CDR3 coding DNA: TGTGCCAGCAGCAAAGGCCCCGGGATGAACGAGCAGTACTTC. Translating it yields CASSKGPGMNEQYF. This rearrangement joins TRBV7-2 to TRBJ2-7; a possible D gene is TRBD2 (5 bases). Germline CDR1 reads SGHTA; CDR2 reads FQGNSA. Trimming cost V 5 bases and J 5 bases, with 16 bases left between them. The CDR3 is 14 amino acids.